This TCR beta chain was sequenced during a study of OX40 agonist ivuxolimab in advanced cancers. In the case of this clone: The antigen is not known.

The study's findings and limits: More expanded clones were seen, on average, in CD8+ T cells than in CD4+.

Data came from immunoSEQ multiplex PCR; TCRdb stores just in-frame clones and leaves some out. The table lists roughly 41,000 clones, approximately 86% of them singletons. Germline-derived CDR1 and CDR2 are SGHTA and FQGNSA. V gave up 5 bases and J gave up 1 base, with 15 bases separating them. The CDR3 extends over 16 amino acids. The sequence came from an adult with an advanced solid tumor such as melanoma, head and neck, liver or kidney cancer. Specimen: CD4+ or CD8+ T cells sorted from blood, collected in a trial of the OX40 agonist ivuxolimab. The chain employs TRBV7-2 and TRBJ1-3; the D gene is possibly TRBD1 (6 bases). CDR3 protein: CASSPSTGWSGNTIYF. The CDR3, as DNA: TGTGCCAGCAGCCCATCGACAGGATGGTCTGGAAACACCATATATTTT.